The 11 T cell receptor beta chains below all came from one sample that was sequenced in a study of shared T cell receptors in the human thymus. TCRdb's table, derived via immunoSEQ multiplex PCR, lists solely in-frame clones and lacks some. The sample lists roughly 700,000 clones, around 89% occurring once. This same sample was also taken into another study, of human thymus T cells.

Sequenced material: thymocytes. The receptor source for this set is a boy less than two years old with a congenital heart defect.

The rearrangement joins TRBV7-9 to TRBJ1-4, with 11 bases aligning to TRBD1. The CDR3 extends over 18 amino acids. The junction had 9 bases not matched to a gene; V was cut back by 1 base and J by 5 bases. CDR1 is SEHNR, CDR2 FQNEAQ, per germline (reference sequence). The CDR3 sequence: CASSLVWDRGELNEKLFF. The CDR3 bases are TGTGCCAGCAGCTTAGTCTGGGACAGGGGGGAGCTAAATGAAAAACTGTTTTTT.

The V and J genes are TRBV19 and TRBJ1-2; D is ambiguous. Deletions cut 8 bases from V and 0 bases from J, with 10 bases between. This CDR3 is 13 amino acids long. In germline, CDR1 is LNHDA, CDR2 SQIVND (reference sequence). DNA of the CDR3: TGTGCCAGTCGCAGACAAGCTAACTATGGCTACACCTTC. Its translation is CASRRQANYGYTF.

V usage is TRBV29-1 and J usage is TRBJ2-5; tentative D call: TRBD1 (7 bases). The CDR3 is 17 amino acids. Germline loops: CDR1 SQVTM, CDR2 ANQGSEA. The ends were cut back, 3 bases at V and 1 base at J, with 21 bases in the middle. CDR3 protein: CSVEFVEGRGSQETQYF. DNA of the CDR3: TGCAGCGTTGAGTTTGTGGAGGGCAGGGGGAGCCAAGAGACCCAGTACTTC.

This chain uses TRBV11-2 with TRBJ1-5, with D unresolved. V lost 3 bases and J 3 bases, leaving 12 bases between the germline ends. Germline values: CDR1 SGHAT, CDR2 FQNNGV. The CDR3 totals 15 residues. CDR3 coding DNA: TGTGCCAGCAGCTTTGATGGAGGAGTCAATCAGCCCCAGCATTTT. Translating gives CASSFDGGVNQPQHF.

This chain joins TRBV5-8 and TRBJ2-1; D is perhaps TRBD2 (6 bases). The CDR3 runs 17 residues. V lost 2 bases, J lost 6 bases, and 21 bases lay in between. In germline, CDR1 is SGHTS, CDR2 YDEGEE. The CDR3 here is CASSFGASARRGNEQFF. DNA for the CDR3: TGTGCCAGCAGCTTCGGGGCCTCGGCTAGGAGGGGCAATGAGCAGTTCTTC.

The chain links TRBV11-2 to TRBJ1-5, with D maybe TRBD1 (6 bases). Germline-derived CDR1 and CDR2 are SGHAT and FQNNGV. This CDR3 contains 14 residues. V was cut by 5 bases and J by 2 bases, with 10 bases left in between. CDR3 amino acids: CASSIQGGNQPQHF. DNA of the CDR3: TGTGCCAGCAGCATACAGGGAGGCAATCAGCCCCAGCATTTT. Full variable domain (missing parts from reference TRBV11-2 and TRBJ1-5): EAGVAQSPRYKIIEKRQSVAFWCNPISGHATLYWYQQILGQGPKLLIQFQNNGVVDDSQLPKDRFSAERLKGVDSTLKIQPAKLEDSAVYLCASSIQGGNQPQHFGDGTRLSIL.

The CDR3 coding sequence is TGCGCCAGCAGCCAATGCCCGGGGCAGGGGGGACTAGCGGAGACTCCTGAGACCCAGTACTTC. Its protein is CASSQCPGQGGLAETPETQYF. The V and J genes are TRBV4-1 and TRBJ2-5; 11 bases align to TRBD2. V lost 2 bases, J lost 5 bases, and 22 bases stayed unmatched. Germline V lookup: CDR1 MGHRA, CDR2 YSYEKL. This CDR3 region has 21 residues.

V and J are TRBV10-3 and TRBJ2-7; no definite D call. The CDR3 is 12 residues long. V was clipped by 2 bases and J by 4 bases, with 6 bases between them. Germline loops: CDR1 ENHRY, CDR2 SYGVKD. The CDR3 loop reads CAISELFYEQYF. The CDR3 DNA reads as TGTGCCATCAGTGAGCTCTTTTACGAGCAGTACTTC.

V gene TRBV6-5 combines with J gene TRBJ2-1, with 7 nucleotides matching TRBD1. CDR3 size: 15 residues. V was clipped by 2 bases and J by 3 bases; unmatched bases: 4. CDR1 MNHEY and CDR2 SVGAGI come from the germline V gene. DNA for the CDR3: TGTGCCAGCAGTTACGGGACAGCCTGCTACAATGAGCAGTTCTTC. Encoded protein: CASSYGTACYNEQFF.

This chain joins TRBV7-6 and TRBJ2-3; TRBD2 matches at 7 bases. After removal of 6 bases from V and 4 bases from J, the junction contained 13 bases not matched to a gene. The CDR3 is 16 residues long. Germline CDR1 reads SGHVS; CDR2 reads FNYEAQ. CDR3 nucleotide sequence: TGTGCCAGCAGTCTGCGGGGGAGGGCCAGGGCAGATACGCAGTATTTT. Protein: CASSLRGRARADTQYF. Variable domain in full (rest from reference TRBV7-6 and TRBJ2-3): GAGVSQSPRYKVTKRGQDVALRCDPISGHVSLYWYRQALGQGPEFLTYFNYEAQQDKSGLPNDRFSAERPEGSISTLTIQRTEQRDSAMYRCASSLRGRARADTQYFGPGTRLTVL.

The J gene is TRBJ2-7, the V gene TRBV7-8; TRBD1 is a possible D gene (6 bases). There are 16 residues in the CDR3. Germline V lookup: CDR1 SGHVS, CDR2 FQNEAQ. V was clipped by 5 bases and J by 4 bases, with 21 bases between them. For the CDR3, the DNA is TGTGCCAGCAGCGAAATGATCCGGGACACTCCATACGAGCAGTACTTC. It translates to CASSEMIRDTPYEQYF.